This is a list of T cell receptor beta chains from one sample in a study of blood T cell repertoires in COVID-19. The table came from immunoSEQ multiplex PCR; TCRdb's copy has only in-frame clones and leaves some out. The data contain over 600,000 clones, more than 80% of them seen just once; the ten biggest clones take up 0.2% to 0.3%. The sequencing sample was made of peripheral blood. These TCRs come from a young woman with acute or convalescent COVID-19. CDR3s include the opening cysteine and the closing phenylalanine or tryptophan. Each record gives: V gene, CDR3 protein.

>TRBV7-2
CASSLELAETQYF
>TRBV19
CASSLDPTGGNTGELFF
>TRBV28
CASSFLYEQFF
>TRBV4-1
CASTSRTDTSQPQHF
>TRBV9
CASQDIGRGQGNTEAFF
>TRBV9
CASSAHRDTIYF
>TRBV4-1
CASSQEDRGSYGYTF
>TRBV28
CASSLEAGAGGLGGYTF
>TRBV2
CASGGGGAGDTGELFF
>TRBV11-2
CASSKRDRRAGEQYF
>TRBV5-1
CASSLAGRAISTDTQYF
>TRBV9
CASSVEGQGAGEQYF
>TRBV12-3/TRBV12-4
CASSPSGTEAFF
>TRBV4-1
CASSQSEVNTEAFF
>TRBV10-2
CASSESGGTGGSGYTF
>TRBV12-5
CASGLGQGGPGGQPQHF
>TRBV7-9
CASSHGMAGGEAFF
>TRBV12-3/TRBV12-4
CASSTRGNTEAFF
>TRBV2
CASRALAGGYNEQFF
>TRBV27
CASSLTMRGAGKDTQYF
>TRBV6-1
CASSEVAVWESYGYTF
>TRBV12-5
CASGAYNSPLHF
>TRBV11-2
CASSYGVSNEQFF
>TRBV10-2
CASSETGSPAEAFF
>TRBV2
CASSPRVLSGNTIYF
>TRBV3-1/TRBV3-2
CASSGTGSGTEAFF
>TRBV9
CASSSGGSPLHF
>TRBV5-1
CASSPPRLAVTDTQYF
>TRBV29-1
CSVTGNYGYTF
>TRBV6-5
CASSSGMNTEAFF
>TRBV7-2
CASSLGGREGYTF
>TRBV4-1
CASTSAGHSIENIQYF
>TRBV9
CASSVSVRYGYTF
>TRBV7-3
CASSFNGNEAFF
>TRBV6-5
CASSYSGQGSGTEAFF
>TRBV10-1
CASSEGQVRSQYF
>TRBV5-4
CASSPGQGRTDTQYF
>TRBV4-2
CASSQDAQYNEQFF
>TRBV5-1
CASSLHSTEAFF
>TRBV27
CASSLYRDGRGEKLFF
>TRBV2
CASKTGGNSKNIQYF
>TRBV27
CASSLYRGFEGQGWETQYF
>TRBV13
CASNVAGGIVNTEAFF
>TRBV19
CASSGAGAGTGELFF
>TRBV6-4
CASSDTGDSNQPQHF
>TRBV30
CAWSFRGYGELFF
>TRBV6-5
CASSTSTGYEQYF
>TRBV5-4
CASSLGRRDTQYF
>TRBV5-5
CASSQKTGLDTQYF
>TRBV7-2
CASSTSSSRAVYEQYF
>TRBV10-3
CAISELGQGALSTEAFF
>TRBV6-5
CASTPSSPADTQYF
>TRBV7-8
CASSPKRGVGSSGNTIYF
>TRBV5-4
CASSDSMNTEAFF
>TRBV3-1/TRBV3-2
CASSQGWTGSKTEAFF